These 20 T cell receptor beta chains originate from one sample sequenced in a study of T cell responses to AZD1222 COVID-19 vaccine. Clones were read by immunoSEQ multiplex PCR, and TCRdb kept only the in-frame ones, dropping some. The sample comprises fewer than 200,000 clones, just over 90% of which are singletons, and around 3% rests with the top ten. Here the sequenced sample was peripheral blood, taken on day 0 of AZD1222 vaccination. The receptors were gathered from an adult in good health.

Note on this clone: Additional DNA sequences in this sample encode the identical CDR3. V and J are TRBV7-6 and TRBJ1-1; 7 bases agree with TRBD1. With 1 base clipped from V and 2 bases from J, the junction kept 1 base outside the gene matches. Germline V gene data show CDR1 as SGHVS and CDR2 as FNYEAQ. The CDR3 loop spans 14 amino acids. CDR3 sequence (DNA): TGTGCCAGCAGCTTAGGACAGGGAAACACTGAAGCTTTCTTT. Translated: CASSLGQGNTEAFF.

The chain has TRBV2 and TRBJ1-2, with 10 bases lining up with TRBD1. In germline, CDR1 is SNHLY, CDR2 FYNNEI. The CDR3 runs to 13 residues. The V and J ends lost 5 bases and 7 bases, in that order; junction bases with no gene match: 4. The CDR3 DNA reads as TGTGCCAGCAGTCCGGGACAGGGGTTTGGCTACACCTTC. Its protein product is CASSPGQGFGYTF.

This clone has a single count. This sequence joins TRBV10-3 and TRBJ2-7; tentatively, D is TRBD1 (6 bases). Trimming removed 3 bases at V and 3 bases at J, with 9 bases between. The CDR3 extends over 13 amino acids. CDR1 is ENHRY, CDR2 SYGVKD, per germline. CDR3 nucleotide sequence: TGTGCCATCAGTGAAAGGGGGTTCTACGAGCAGTACTTC. Its translation: CAISERGFYEQYF.

This chain uses TRBV5-1 with TRBJ1-5, with D hard to call. The CDR3 has 14 residues. The V end was cut by 0 bases, the J end by 7 bases, with 11 bases between. From germline, CDR1 is SGHRS and CDR2 YFSETQ. The CDR3 nucleotides read TGCGCCAGCAGCTTGGGGGGAGAGGGCCAGCCCCAGCATTTT. It yields the protein CASSLGGEGQPQHF.

In its sample, this clone was seen once. The CDR3 is CASSDRPAYGYTF. The CDR3 DNA is TGTGCCAGCAGCGACAGACCCGCCTATGGCTACACCTTC. The V call is TRBV7-8, the J call TRBJ1-2; weak D call: TRBD1 (5 bases). The germline CDR1 and CDR2 sequences are SGHVS and FQNEAQ. This CDR3 comprises 13 residues. Trimming removed 5 bases at V and 4 bases at J, with 11 bases between.

The CDR3 here is CASTTGGSVTGELFF. CDR3 in DNA: TGTGCCAGCACCACGGGGGGATCGGTCACCGGGGAGCTGTTTTTT. The V and J genes are TRBV6-5 and TRBJ2-2; 7 nucleotides align to TRBD2. The V gene's germline CDR1 is MNHEY and CDR2 SVGAGI. The CDR3 runs to 15 residues. With 7 bases clipped from V and 4 bases from J, the junction kept 9 bases outside the gene matches.

The chain recombines TRBV19 with TRBJ2-5; 7 nucleotides match TRBD1. The CDR3 length is 14 residues. Germline V gene data show CDR1 as LNHDA and CDR2 as SQIVND (reference sequence). After removal of 5 bases from V and 1 base from J, the junction contained 4 bases not matched to a gene. CDR3 bases: TGTGCCAGTAGTCCCCAGGGGGTCCAAGAGACCCAGTACTTC. Translating it yields CASSPQGVQETQYF.

The chain recombines TRBV10-1 with TRBJ1-1; no clear D. The CDR3 is 13 amino acids. Germline CDR1 is WNHNN and CDR2 is SYGVQD (reference sequence). With 3 bases removed from V and 1 base from J, the gap between germline ends came to 6 bases. CDR3 nucleotides: TGCGCCAGCAGTGACGAACCGAACACTGAAGCTTTCTTT. This gives the protein CASSDEPNTEAFF.

The chain combines TRBV4-1 with TRBJ1-5, with D uncertain. Germline-derived CDR1 and CDR2 are MGHRA and YSYEKL. The CDR3 is 15 residues long. The V end was cut by 1 base, the J end by 5 bases, with 12 bases between. CDR3 region: CASSQVVTLHQPQHF. In DNA, the CDR3 is TGCGCCAGCAGCCAAGTCGTAACCTTGCATCAGCCCCAGCATTTT.

J is TRBJ1-4 and V is TRBV4-2, with D unclear. Per germline, CDR1 LGHNA and CDR2 YNFKEQ. Trimming removed 0 bases at V and 8 bases at J, with 4 bases between. This CDR3 has 12 amino acids. CDR3 residues: CASSQEDEKLFF. As DNA, the CDR3 is TGTGCCAGCAGCCAAGAAGACGAAAAACTGTTTTTT.

The J gene is TRBJ2-1, the V gene TRBV5-1, with D perhaps assigned TRBD1 or TRBD2 (5 bases each). Trimming took off 4 bases at V and 7 bases at J, with 12 bases between the two ends. The CDR3 loop spans 13 amino acids. Germline CDR1 SGHRS, CDR2 YFSETQ. CDR3 nucleotide sequence: TGCGCCAGCAGCGCCCCGGGGCGTAATGAGCAGTTCTTC. Translating gives CASSAPGRNEQFF.

V and J are TRBV6-5 and TRBJ2-7; D could derive from TRBD1 or TRBD2 (6 bases each). The CDR3 is 15 amino acids. V was trimmed by 5 bases and J by 0 bases, leaving 14 bases between them. The germline gives CDR1 MNHEY, CDR2 SVGAGI. Here the CDR3 reads CASSRPAGHSYEQYF. The CDR3, as DNA: TGTGCCAGCAGTCGCCCCGCGGGACACTCCTACGAGCAGTACTTC.

The gene calls are TRBV7-9 and TRBJ1-1; a possible D gene is TRBD1 (5 bases). V dropped 4 bases and J dropped 7 bases, with 22 bases sitting between them. The V gene's germline CDR1 is SEHNR and CDR2 FQNEAQ (reference sequence). CDR3 length: 16 residues. The CDR3 loop reads CASSSPREASPFEAFF. As DNA, the CDR3 is TGTGCCAGCAGCTCCCCCAGGGAGGCCTCCCCTTTTGAAGCTTTCTTT.

This chain joins TRBV3-1 (or the pseudogene TRBV3-2) and TRBJ1-1; D is undetermined. CDR1 and CDR2 (germline): LGHDT, YNNKEL (reference sequence). The V end lost 4 bases, the J end lost 1 base, and 7 bases lay between the germline ends. CDR3 size: 13 residues. CDR3 sequence: CASSRIKNTEAFF. CDR3 nucleotide sequence: TGTGCCAGCAGCCGGATCAAGAACACTGAAGCTTTCTTT.

The V call is TRBV3-1 (or the pseudogene TRBV3-2), the J call TRBJ1-2; TRBD1 aligns across 9 bases. This CDR3 has 16 residues. V trimming: 4 bases; J trimming: 5 bases; junction bases outside the gene matches: 11. Germline CDR1 reads LGHDT; CDR2 reads YNNKEL (reference sequence). CDR3 residues: CASSRRLQGAVYGYTF. The CDR3 nucleotides read TGTGCCAGCAGCCGTCGGCTACAGGGGGCAGTGTATGGCTACACCTTC.

This chain joins TRBV6-1 and TRBJ1-4, with a possible D match to TRBD1 (5 bases). The CDR3 is made up of 14 amino acids. The germline gives CDR1 MNHNS, CDR2 SASEGT. The V and J ends lost 0 bases and 7 bases respectively, with 9 bases between them. In nucleotides, the CDR3 is TGTGCCAGCAGTGAAGCTTCGGGGCCTGAAAAACTGTTTTTT. As protein: CASSEASGPEKLFF.

V usage is TRBV6-5 and J usage is TRBJ2-7, with 8 bases fitting TRBD1. The CDR3 totals 14 residues. Unmatched junction bases numbered 13, after V lost 7 bases and J lost 8 bases. The germline V gene encodes CDR1 MNHEY and CDR2 SVGAGI. CDR3 amino acids: CASTPRGQGAKQYF. The CDR3 region has the DNA TGTGCCAGCACCCCTAGGGGCCAGGGGGCCAAGCAGTACTTC.

The chain is built from TRBV24-1 and TRBJ1-5; a weak D match, TRBD1 (6 bases). CDR3 length equals 17 residues. Germline V CDR1 and CDR2: KGHDR, SFDVKD. V shed 4 bases and J shed 6 bases, with 21 bases lying between them. The CDR3 coding sequence is TGTGCCACCAGTGACTCTCAAACCACGGGGGGCGGTCAGCCCCAGCATTTT. Protein: CATSDSQTTGGGQPQHF.

The rearrangement links TRBV6-5 to TRBJ2-7, with 7 bases that match TRBD1. Germline V gives CDR1 MNHEY, CDR2 SVGAGI. This CDR3 is built from 15 residues. V lost 0 bases, J lost 2 bases, and 4 bases stayed unmatched. The CDR3 nucleotides read TGTGCCAGCAGTTACTCGGCAGGGGGAACCTACGAGCAGTACTTC. Encoded protein: CASSYSAGGTYEQYF.

The genes are TRBV21-1 and TRBJ1-5; the table's TRBD1 call for D was not verified on the DNA. TRBV21-1 is a known pseudogene. CDR3 length: 16 residues. The DNA for the CDR3 is TGTGCCAGCAGCACCCGAGGTGGACAGCTCGTAGGGCCCCAGCATTTT. Its translation is CASSTRGGQLVGPQHF.